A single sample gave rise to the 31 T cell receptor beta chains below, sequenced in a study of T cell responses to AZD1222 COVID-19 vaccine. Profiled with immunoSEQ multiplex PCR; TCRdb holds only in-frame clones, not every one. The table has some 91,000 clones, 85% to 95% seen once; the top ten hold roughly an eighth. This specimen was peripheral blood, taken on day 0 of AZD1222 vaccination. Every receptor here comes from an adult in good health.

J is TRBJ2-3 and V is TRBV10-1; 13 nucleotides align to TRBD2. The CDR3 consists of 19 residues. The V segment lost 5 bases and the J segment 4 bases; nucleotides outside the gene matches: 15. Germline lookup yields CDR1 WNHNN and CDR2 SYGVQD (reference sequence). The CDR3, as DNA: TGCGCCAGCAGTATGTACAGACTAGCGGGGGGCCGGGGGGCAGATACGCAGTATTTT. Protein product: CASSMYRLAGGRGADTQYF.

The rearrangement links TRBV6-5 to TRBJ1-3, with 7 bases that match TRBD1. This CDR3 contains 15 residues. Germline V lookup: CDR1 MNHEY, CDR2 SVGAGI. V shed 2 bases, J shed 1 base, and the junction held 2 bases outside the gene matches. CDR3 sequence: CASSYLQGSGNTIYF. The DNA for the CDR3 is TGTGCCAGCAGTTACCTACAGGGGTCTGGAAACACCATATATTTT.

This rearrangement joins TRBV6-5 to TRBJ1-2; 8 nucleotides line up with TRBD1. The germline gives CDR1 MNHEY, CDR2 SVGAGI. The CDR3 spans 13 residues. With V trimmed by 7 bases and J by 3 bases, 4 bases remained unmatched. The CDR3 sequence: CASIKDRDYGYTF. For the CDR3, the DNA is TGTGCCAGCATCAAGGACAGGGACTATGGCTACACCTTC.

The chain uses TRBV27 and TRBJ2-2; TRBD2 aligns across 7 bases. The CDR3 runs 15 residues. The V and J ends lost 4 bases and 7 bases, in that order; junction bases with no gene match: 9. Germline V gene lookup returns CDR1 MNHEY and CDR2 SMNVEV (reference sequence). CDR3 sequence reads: CASSSGGSFGGELFF. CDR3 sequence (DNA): TGTGCCAGCAGTTCTGGCGGGAGTTTCGGCGGGGAGCTGTTTTTT.

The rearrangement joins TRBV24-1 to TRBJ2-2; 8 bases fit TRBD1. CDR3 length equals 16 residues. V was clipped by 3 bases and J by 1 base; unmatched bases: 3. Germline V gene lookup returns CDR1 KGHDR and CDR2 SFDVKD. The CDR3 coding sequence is TGTGCCACCAGTGATATTGGGACAGGGAACACCGGGGAGCTGTTTTTT. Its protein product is CATSDIGTGNTGELFF.

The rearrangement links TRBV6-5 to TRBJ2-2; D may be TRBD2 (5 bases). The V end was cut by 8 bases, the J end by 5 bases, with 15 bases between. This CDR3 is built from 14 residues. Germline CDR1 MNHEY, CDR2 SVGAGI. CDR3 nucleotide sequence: TGTGCCAGCTTGCAGGTCCCGGGAACCGGGGAGCTGTTTTTT. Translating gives CASLQVPGTGELFF.

The CDR3 DNA reads TGTGCCAGCAGTCATAGGACAGGGGACACAGATACGCAGTATTTT. The encoded protein is CASSHRTGDTDTQYF. V is TRBV6-5 and J is TRBJ2-3, with 9 bases aligning to TRBD1. This CDR3 has 15 amino acids. Germline values: CDR1 MNHEY, CDR2 SVGAGI. V lost 5 bases to trimming and J lost 2 bases; unmatched junction nucleotides: 5.

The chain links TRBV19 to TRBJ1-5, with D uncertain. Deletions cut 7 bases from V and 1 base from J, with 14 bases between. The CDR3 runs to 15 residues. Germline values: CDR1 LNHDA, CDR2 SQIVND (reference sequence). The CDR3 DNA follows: TGTGCCAGTACCCTCAGGCAAGGGAGCAATCAGCCCCAGCATTTT. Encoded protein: CASTLRQGSNQPQHF.

CDR3 region: CASSRDRGDANYGYTF. The DNA of the CDR3 is TGTGCCAGTAGTAGGGACAGGGGCGATGCAAACTATGGCTACACCTTC. V gene TRBV19 combines with J gene TRBJ1-2; 10 bases fit TRBD1. The CDR3 sequence is 16 residues long. V shed 4 bases, J shed 2 bases, and the junction held 7 bases outside the gene matches. Germline CDR1 is LNHDA and CDR2 is SQIVND (reference sequence).

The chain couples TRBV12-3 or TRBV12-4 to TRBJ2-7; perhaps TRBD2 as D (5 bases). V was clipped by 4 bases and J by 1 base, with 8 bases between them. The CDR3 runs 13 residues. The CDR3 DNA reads TGTGCCAGCAGTTACTCGGGGTCCTACGAGCAGTACTTC. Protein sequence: CASSYSGSYEQYF.

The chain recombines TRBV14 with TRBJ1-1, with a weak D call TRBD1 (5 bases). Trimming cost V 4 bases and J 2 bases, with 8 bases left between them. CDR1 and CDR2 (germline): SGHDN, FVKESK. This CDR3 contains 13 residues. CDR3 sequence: CASSLGENTEAFF. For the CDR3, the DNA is TGTGCCAGCAGCCTAGGGGAAAACACTGAAGCTTTCTTT.

The CDR3 here is CASSQHGNTEAFF. In nucleotides, the CDR3 is TGTGCCAGCAGTCAACACGGGAACACTGAAGCTTTCTTT. The rearrangement uses TRBV7-3 and TRBJ1-1; D remains unclear. CDR1 is SGHTA, CDR2 FQGTGA, per germline. The CDR3 loop spans 13 amino acids. V lost 6 bases, J lost 1 base, and 9 bases lay in between.

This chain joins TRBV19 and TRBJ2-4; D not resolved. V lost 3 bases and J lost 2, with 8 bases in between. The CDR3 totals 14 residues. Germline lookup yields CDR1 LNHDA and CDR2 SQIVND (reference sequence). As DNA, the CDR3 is TGTGCCAGTAGTATTGGAGCTTCCAAAAACATTCAGTACTTC. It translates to CASSIGASKNIQYF.

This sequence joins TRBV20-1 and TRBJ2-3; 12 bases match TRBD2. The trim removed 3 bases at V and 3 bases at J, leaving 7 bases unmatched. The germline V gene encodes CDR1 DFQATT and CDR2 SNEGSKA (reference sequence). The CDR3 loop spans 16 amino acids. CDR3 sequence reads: CSASVLAGGPTDTQYF. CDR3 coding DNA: TGCAGTGCTAGTGTCCTAGCGGGAGGGCCGACAGATACGCAGTATTTT.

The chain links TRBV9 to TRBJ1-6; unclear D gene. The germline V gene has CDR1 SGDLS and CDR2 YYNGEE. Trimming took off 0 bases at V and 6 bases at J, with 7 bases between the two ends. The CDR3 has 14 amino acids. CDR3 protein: CASSVAAINSPLHF. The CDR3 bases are TGTGCCAGCAGCGTAGCGGCCATTAATTCACCCCTCCACTTT.

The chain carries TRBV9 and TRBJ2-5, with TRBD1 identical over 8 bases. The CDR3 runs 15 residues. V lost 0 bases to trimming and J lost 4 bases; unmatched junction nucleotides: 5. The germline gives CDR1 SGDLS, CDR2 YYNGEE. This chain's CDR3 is CASSVVAGGVETQYF. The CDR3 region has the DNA TGTGCCAGCAGCGTAGTGGCAGGGGGCGTAGAGACCCAGTACTTC.

The CDR3 region has the DNA TGTGCCAGTAGTCCACCCCTTATCGGGTCACCCCTCCACTTT. Translating gives CASSPPLIGSPLHF. The genes are TRBV19 and TRBJ1-6, with unresolved D. V shed 5 bases and J shed 10 bases, with 15 bases lying between them. In germline, CDR1 is LNHDA, CDR2 SQIVND (reference sequence). The CDR3 consists of 14 residues.

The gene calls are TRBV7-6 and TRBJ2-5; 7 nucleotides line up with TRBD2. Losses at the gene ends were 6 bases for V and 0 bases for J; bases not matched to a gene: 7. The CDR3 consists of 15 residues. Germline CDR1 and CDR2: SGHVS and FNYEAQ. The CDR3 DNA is TGTGCCAGCAGTTTGACTAGCTCCAACCAAGAGACCCAGTACTTC. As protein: CASSLTSSNQETQYF.

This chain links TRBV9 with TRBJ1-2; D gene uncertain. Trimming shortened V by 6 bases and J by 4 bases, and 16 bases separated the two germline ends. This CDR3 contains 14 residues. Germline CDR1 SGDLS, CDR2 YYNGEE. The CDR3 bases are TGTGCCAGCAACCGAGACACACGATTCTATGGCTACACCTTC. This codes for CASNRDTRFYGYTF.

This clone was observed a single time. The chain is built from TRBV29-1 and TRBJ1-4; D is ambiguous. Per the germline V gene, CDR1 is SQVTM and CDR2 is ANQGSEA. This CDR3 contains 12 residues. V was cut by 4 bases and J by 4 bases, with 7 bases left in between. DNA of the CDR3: TGCAGCGTTGTCAAAGATAATGAAAAACTGTTTTTT. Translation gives CSVVKDNEKLFF. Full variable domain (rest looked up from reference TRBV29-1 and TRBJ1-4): SAVISQKPSRDICQRGTSLTIQCQVDSQVTMMFWYRQQPGQSLTLIATANQGSEATYESGFVIDKFPISRPNLTFSTLTVSNMSPEDSSIYLCSVVKDNEKLFFGSGTQLSVL.

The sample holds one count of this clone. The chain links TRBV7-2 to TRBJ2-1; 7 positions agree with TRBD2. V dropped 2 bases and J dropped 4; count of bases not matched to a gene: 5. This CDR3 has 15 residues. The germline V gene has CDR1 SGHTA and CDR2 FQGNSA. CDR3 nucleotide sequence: TGTGCCAGCAGCTTACCGGGACTACATTACAATGAGCAGTTCTTC. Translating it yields CASSLPGLHYNEQFF.

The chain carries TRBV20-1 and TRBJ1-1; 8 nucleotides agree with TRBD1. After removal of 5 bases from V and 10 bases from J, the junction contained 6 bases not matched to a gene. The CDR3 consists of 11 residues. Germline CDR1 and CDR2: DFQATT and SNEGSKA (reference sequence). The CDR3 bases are TGCAGTGCTCCTCGGACAGGGCGAGCTTTCTTT. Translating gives CSAPRTGRAFF.

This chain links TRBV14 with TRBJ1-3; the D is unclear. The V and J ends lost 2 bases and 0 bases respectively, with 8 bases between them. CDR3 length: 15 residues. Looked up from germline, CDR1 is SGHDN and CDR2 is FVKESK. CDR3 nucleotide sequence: TGTGCCAGCAGCCAATTTGACCTCTCTGGAAACACCATATATTTT. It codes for CASSQFDLSGNTIYF.

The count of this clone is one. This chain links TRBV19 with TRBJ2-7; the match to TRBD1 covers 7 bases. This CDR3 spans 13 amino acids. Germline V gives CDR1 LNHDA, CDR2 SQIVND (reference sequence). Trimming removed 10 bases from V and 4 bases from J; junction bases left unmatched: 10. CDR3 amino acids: CATGLRGQYEQYF. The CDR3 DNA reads TGTGCCACCGGATTGAGGGGGCAATACGAGCAGTACTTC.

CDR3 loop: CASSSAGTGSGEQYF. As DNA, the CDR3 is TGTGCCAGCAGTTCCGCCGGGACAGGGAGCGGCGAGCAGTACTTC. The genes are TRBV28 and TRBJ2-7, with 9 bases identical to TRBD1. Per the germline V gene, CDR1 is MDHEN and CDR2 is SYDVKM. V gave up 4 bases and J gave up 6 bases; unmatched junction bases: 10. This CDR3 is built from 15 residues.

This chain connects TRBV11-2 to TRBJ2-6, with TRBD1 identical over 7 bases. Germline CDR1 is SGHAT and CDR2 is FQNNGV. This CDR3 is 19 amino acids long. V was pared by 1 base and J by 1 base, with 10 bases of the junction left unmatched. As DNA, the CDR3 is TGTGCCAGCAGCTTAGGAGTAGGGGGCTTTAATTCTGGGGCCAACGTCCTGACTTTC. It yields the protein CASSLGVGGFNSGANVLTF.

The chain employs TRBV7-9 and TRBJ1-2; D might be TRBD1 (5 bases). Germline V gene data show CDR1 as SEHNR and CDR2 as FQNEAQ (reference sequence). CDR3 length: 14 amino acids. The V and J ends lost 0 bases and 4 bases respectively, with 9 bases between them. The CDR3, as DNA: TGTGCCAGCAGCTTAGCGGAGGGGACCTATGGCTACACCTTC. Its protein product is CASSLAEGTYGYTF.

The CDR3 coding sequence is TGTGCCAGTATTGACAATCTGAACACTGAAGCTTTCTTT. This translates into CASIDNLNTEAFF. V is TRBV19 and J is TRBJ1-1, with D uncertain. The CDR3 is 13 residues long. The germline CDR1 and CDR2 sequences are LNHDA and SQIVND (reference sequence). V lost 7 bases, J lost 0 bases, and 9 bases lay in between.

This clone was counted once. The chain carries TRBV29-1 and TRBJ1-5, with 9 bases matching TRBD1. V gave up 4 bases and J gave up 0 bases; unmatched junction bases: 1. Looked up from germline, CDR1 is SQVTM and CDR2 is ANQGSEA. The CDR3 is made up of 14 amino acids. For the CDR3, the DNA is TGCAGCGTTGTGACAGGGGGTAGCAATCAGCCCCAGCATTTT. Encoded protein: CSVVTGGSNQPQHF.

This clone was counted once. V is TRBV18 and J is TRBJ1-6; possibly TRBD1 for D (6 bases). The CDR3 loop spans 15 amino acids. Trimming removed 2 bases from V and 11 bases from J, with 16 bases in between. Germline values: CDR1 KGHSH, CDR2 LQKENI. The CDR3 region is CASSPGVAQGAPLHF. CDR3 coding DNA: TGTGCCAGCTCACCAGGGGTTGCACAGGGTGCACCCCTCCACTTT. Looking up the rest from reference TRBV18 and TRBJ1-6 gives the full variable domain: NAGVMQNPRHLVRRRGQEARLRCSPMKGHSHVYWYRQLPEEGLKFMVYLQKENIIDESGMPKERFSAEFPKEGPSILRIQQVVRGDSAAYFCASSPGVAQGAPLHFGNGTRLTVT.

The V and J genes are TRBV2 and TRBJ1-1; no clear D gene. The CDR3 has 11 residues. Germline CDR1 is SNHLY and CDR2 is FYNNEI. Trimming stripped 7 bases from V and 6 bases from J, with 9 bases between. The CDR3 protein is CASNRNSEAFF. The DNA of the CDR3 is TGTGCCAGCAACAGAAATTCTGAAGCTTTCTTT.